A selection of T cell receptor beta chains follows, all from one sample in a study of shared clonotypes between healthy human individuals. This table comes from immunoSEQ multiplex PCR, and its TCRdb copy is limited to in-frame clones, with some not included. The repertoire has some 690,000 clones, 90% of them found once; the top ten carry roughly 36%. Sample: memory CD8+ T cells from PBMCs. These receptors were collected from a man younger than 35 in good health. Some clones in this sample may be carry-over from other donors' samples. CDR3s include the opening cysteine and the closing phenylalanine or tryptophan. The order of the fields is clone size, J gene, D gene, V gene, CDR3 protein, CDR3 DNA. The D gene is left open where the match is weak. The listing skips clone size in some rows; elsewhere it reads once, few, many or a size class.

>NA|TRBJ1-4|NA|TRBV6-5
CASSGDGSNEKLFF
TGTGCCAGCAGTGGGGACGGTTCTAATGAAAAACTGTTTTTT
>NA|TRBJ2-3|NA|TRBV29-1
CSVTVRGADTQYF
TGCAGCGTGACGGTTAGGGGCGCAGATACGCAGTATTTT
>NA|TRBJ1-1|NA|TRBV10-2
CASSESGGRNTEAFF
TGCGCCAGCAGTGAGTCTGGAGGGAGGAACACTGAAGCTTTCTTT
>few|TRBJ1-2|NA|TRBV6-1
CASSEPGEVGGYTF
TGTGCCAGCAGTGAACCGGGGGAGGTAGGTGGCTACACCTTC
>few|TRBJ2-7|NA|TRBV7-9
CASSSSGGMVSGFYEQYF
TGTGCCAGCAGCTCCTCCGGCGGGATGGTTTCGGGGTTCTACGAGCAGTACTTC
>NA|TRBJ2-2|NA|TRBV7-8
CASTRAGFTGELFF
TGTGCCAGCACCCGGGCGGGGTTCACCGGGGAGCTGTTTTTT
>NA|TRBJ2-7|NA|TRBV29-1
CSVSSSYEQYF
TGCAGCGTCTCAAGCTCCTACGAGCAGTACTTC
>NA|TRBJ2-2|NA|TRBV29-1
CSVLPDVNTGELFF
TGCAGCGTGCTCCCGGACGTGAACACCGGGGAGCTGTTTTTT
>NA|TRBJ2-1|NA|TRBV19
CASSVQAGEQFF
TGTGCCAGTAGTGTCCAGGCCGGTGAGCAGTTCTTC
>NA|TRBJ2-1|TRBD1|TRBV4-1
CASSQIILGVGQGVQFF
TGCGCCAGCAGCCAAATAATACTAGGGGTCGGACAGGGGGTCCAGTTCTTC
>few|TRBJ1-1|NA|TRBV7-9
CASSLLGGTTEAFF
TGTGCCAGCAGCTTACTCGGGGGGACCACTGAAGCTTTCTTT
>once|TRBJ1-2|TRBD1|TRBV4-1
CASSQRRGAQGAVNYGYTF
TGCGCCAGCAGCCAAAGAAGGGGGGCACAGGGGGCAGTAAACTATGGCTACACCTTC
>NA|TRBJ1-4|NA|TRBV6-5
CASSPTRQNEKLFF
TGTGCCAGCAGTCCGACCCGACAGAATGAAAAACTGTTTTTT
>NA|TRBJ2-7|TRBD1|TRBV2
CASSTDRGLYEQYF
TGTGCCAGCAGTACTGACAGGGGCCTCTACGAGCAGTACTTC
>NA|TRBJ1-1|NA|TRBV13
CASSLAMNTEAFF
TGTGCCAGCAGCTTAGCTATGAACACTGAAGCTTTCTTT
>NA|TRBJ1-1|NA|TRBV19
CASSIDLTVNTEAFF
TGTGCCAGTAGTATAGATCTAACGGTGAACACTGAAGCTTTCTTT
>few|TRBJ1-1|NA|TRBV13
CASSPWDTEAFF
TGTGCCAGCAGCCCCTGGGACACTGAAGCTTTCTTT
>NA|TRBJ2-7|NA|TRBV28
CASSPLTENEQYF
TGTGCCAGCAGTCCCCTAACTGAGAACGAGCAGTACTTC
>NA|TRBJ2-7|NA|TRBV6-1
CASNGREKFSYEQYF
TGTGCCAGCAATGGAAGGGAGAAGTTCTCCTACGAGCAGTACTTC
>NA|TRBJ2-5|NA|TRBV6-5
CASSYSTGQIETQYF
TGTGCCAGCAGTTACTCGACAGGACAAATCGAGACCCAGTACTTC
>NA|TRBJ1-5|NA|TRBV11-2
CASSVGSNQPQHF
TGTGCCAGCAGCGTTGGGTCGAATCAGCCCCAGCATTTT
>NA|TRBJ2-2|TRBD2|TRBV9
CASSQGLANTGELFF
TGTGCCAGCAGCCAGGGACTAGCGAACACCGGGGAGCTGTTTTTT
>NA|TRBJ1-1|NA|TRBV9
CASSVSGNTEAFF
TGTGCCAGCAGCGTATCCGGGAACACTGAAGCTTTCTTT
>NA|TRBJ2-7|TRBD2|TRBV27
CAAAPGGLNYEQYF
TGTGCCGCCGCTCCGGGGGGGTTGAACTACGAGCAGTACTTC
>NA|TRBJ2-4|TRBD1|TRBV28
CASSPRTGGAKNIQYF
TGTGCCAGCAGTCCTCGGACAGGTGGGGCCAAAAACATTCAGTACTTC
>NA|TRBJ2-7|TRBD2|TRBV7-9
CASSRLAGGPTYEQYF
TGTGCCAGCAGTCGACTAGCGGGAGGGCCTACTTACGAGCAGTACTTC
>NA|TRBJ1-4|TRBD1|TRBV27
CASSLQGASEKLFF
TGTGCCAGCAGTTTACAGGGGGCGAGTGAAAAACTGTTTTTT
>NA|TRBJ1-1|TRBD1|TRBV7-8
CASSLRKKGAGQGEAFF
TGTGCCAGCAGCTTAAGGAAGAAGGGGGCGGGACAGGGTGAAGCTTTCTTT